This is a list of T cell receptor beta chains from one sample in a study of neurological immune-mediated disorders. TCRdb reprocessed the 5' RACE reads with MiXCR, giving one entry per CDR3 protein. Counted here are about 55,000 distinct CDR3 sequences, more than 3% occurring once; the ten biggest clones make up approximately 1.8%. Sequencing used CD4+ T cells from blood. These TCRs come from a woman aged 35 to 49 with multiple sclerosis. Each CDR3 is given with its conserved first and last residue. Each record gives: clone size, J gene, D gene, V gene, CDR3 DNA, CDR3 protein. D genes are given only for firm matches. Rows may omit the clone size; those that give it use once, few, many or a size class.

clone_size: many; j_call: TRBJ1-5; d_call: .; v_call: TRBV28; cdr3_nt: TGTGCCAGCAGCGACATCAGGACGGTTTATAGCAATCAGCCCCAGCATTTT; cdr3_aa: CASSDIRTVYSNQPQHF
clone_size: few; j_call: TRBJ2-1; d_call: .; v_call: TRBV5-5; cdr3_nt: TGTGCCAGCAGCTTTGGGGGTATAGGCGGGACTGAGCAGTTCTTC; cdr3_aa: CASSFGGIGGTEQFF
clone_size: many; j_call: TRBJ2-1; d_call: TRBD2; v_call: TRBV24-1; cdr3_nt: TGTGCCACCAGTGATTTTGGTAGCGGGGGACACAATGAGCAGTTCTTC; cdr3_aa: CATSDFGSGGHNEQFF
clone_size: many; j_call: TRBJ1-4; d_call: .; v_call: TRBV10-3; cdr3_nt: TGTGCCATCAGTGAGTCGGACGATGAAAAACTGTTTTTT; cdr3_aa: CAISESDDEKLFF
clone_size: many; j_call: TRBJ1-1; d_call: .; v_call: TRBV2; cdr3_nt: TGTGCCAGCAGGGCTACACTCAGATACACTGAAGCTTTCTTT; cdr3_aa: CASRATLRYTEAFF
clone_size: many; j_call: TRBJ2-1; d_call: .; v_call: TRBV5-6; cdr3_nt: TGTGCCAGCAGCTTGGTGGCGAATTACAATGAGCAGTTCTTC; cdr3_aa: CASSLVANYNEQFF
clone_size: many; j_call: TRBJ1-1; d_call: .; v_call: TRBV6-5; cdr3_nt: TGTGCCAGCAGACCCGAGGGAAGCACTGAAGCTTTCTTT; cdr3_aa: CASRPEGSTEAFF
clone_size: many; j_call: TRBJ2-2; d_call: TRBD1; v_call: TRBV24-1; cdr3_nt: TGTGCCACCAGTGATTTAGGGACAGAGAACACCGGGGAGCTGTTTTTT; cdr3_aa: CATSDLGTENTGELFF
clone_size: many; j_call: TRBJ1-1; d_call: TRBD1; v_call: TRBV5-1; cdr3_nt: TGCGCCAGCAGCTTGCTGACAGGGTGGAACACTGAAGCTTTCTTT; cdr3_aa: CASSLLTGWNTEAFF
clone_size: many; j_call: TRBJ1-1; d_call: .; v_call: TRBV5-1; cdr3_nt: TGCGCCAGCAGCTTGATGAGGACTGGGGACACTGAAGCTTTCTTT; cdr3_aa: CASSLMRTGDTEAFF
clone_size: many; j_call: TRBJ2-3; d_call: TRBD1; v_call: TRBV20-1; cdr3_nt: TGCAGTGCTGGGACAGGGCATTCAGATACGCAGTATTTT; cdr3_aa: CSAGTGHSDTQYF
clone_size: many; j_call: TRBJ2-1; d_call: TRBD2; v_call: TRBV5-6; cdr3_nt: TGTGCCAGCAGCTTGGTCCTAGCGGGGTCTGAGCAGTTCTTC; cdr3_aa: CASSLVLAGSEQFF
clone_size: many; j_call: TRBJ2-1; d_call: .; v_call: TRBV5-1; cdr3_nt: TGCGCCAGCAGCTTAGCTGGGGCGGATGAGCAGTTCTTC; cdr3_aa: CASSLAGADEQFF
clone_size: .; j_call: TRBJ1-1; d_call: .; v_call: TRBV18; cdr3_nt: TGTGCCAGCTCCCTTACGACAGGGAACACTGAAGCTTTCTTT; cdr3_aa: CASSLTTGNTEAFF
clone_size: many; j_call: TRBJ1-2; d_call: .; v_call: TRBV13; cdr3_nt: TGTGCCAGCAGCTCCCGGACAGTAAACTATGGCTACACCTTC; cdr3_aa: CASSSRTVNYGYTF
clone_size: many; j_call: TRBJ1-2; d_call: .; v_call: TRBV19; cdr3_nt: TGTGCCAGTAGTAGATACGGGCTTGGCTACACCTTC; cdr3_aa: CASSRYGLGYTF
clone_size: many; j_call: TRBJ2-3; d_call: .; v_call: TRBV20-1; cdr3_nt: TGCAGTGCTCCCCTCCCAGATACGCAGTATTTT; cdr3_aa: CSAPLPDTQYF
clone_size: many; j_call: TRBJ1-2; d_call: .; v_call: TRBV18; cdr3_nt: TGTGCCAGCTCACCAAGGGCCGGCTATGGCTACACCTTC; cdr3_aa: CASSPRAGYGYTF
clone_size: many; j_call: TRBJ1-1; d_call: .; v_call: TRBV2; cdr3_nt: TGTGCCAGCCGGGGGGGCGAGGGCACTGAAGCTTTCTTT; cdr3_aa: CASRGGEGTEAFF
clone_size: many; j_call: TRBJ2-7; d_call: .; v_call: TRBV18; cdr3_nt: TGTGCCAGCTCACCCAGAAGGGGGGGCCGGGACGAGCAGTACTTC; cdr3_aa: CASSPRRGGRDEQYF
clone_size: many; j_call: TRBJ2-1; d_call: .; v_call: TRBV7-8; cdr3_nt: TGTGCCAGCAGCTTAGTACGTCTAGGGGGGGCTCGCAATGAGCAGTTCTTC; cdr3_aa: CASSLVRLGGARNEQFF
clone_size: many; j_call: TRBJ1-2; d_call: .; v_call: TRBV10-2; cdr3_nt: TGCGCCAGCAGTGAGTCGAACAGGGATGGCTACACCTTC; cdr3_aa: CASSESNRDGYTF
clone_size: many; j_call: TRBJ2-7; d_call: TRBD1; v_call: TRBV20-1; cdr3_nt: TGCAGTGCTTCCGGGACAGGACACTACGAGCAGTACTTC; cdr3_aa: CSASGTGHYEQYF
clone_size: many; j_call: TRBJ1-1; d_call: .; v_call: TRBV7-9; cdr3_nt: TGTGCCAGCAGCTTACAGACGTCTTCCGCTTTCTTT; cdr3_aa: CASSLQTSSAFF
clone_size: many; j_call: TRBJ1-1; d_call: .; v_call: TRBV10-3; cdr3_nt: TGTGCCATCACCGACAGACTGAACACTGAAGCTTTCTTT; cdr3_aa: CAITDRLNTEAFF
clone_size: many; j_call: TRBJ2-4; d_call: .; v_call: TRBV6-5; cdr3_nt: TGTGCCAGCAGTTTAGACAGACAAAACATTCAGTACTTC; cdr3_aa: CASSLDRQNIQYF
clone_size: many; j_call: TRBJ1-1; d_call: TRBD1; v_call: TRBV10-3; cdr3_nt: TGTGCCATCAGTGAGTCGACAGGGGCGAACACTGAAGCTTTCTTT; cdr3_aa: CAISESTGANTEAFF
clone_size: many; j_call: TRBJ2-7; d_call: .; v_call: TRBV20-1; cdr3_nt: TGCAGTGCCCTCCAGACTAGCTCCTACGAGCAGTACTTC; cdr3_aa: CSALQTSSYEQYF
clone_size: .; j_call: TRBJ1-2; d_call: .; v_call: TRBV6-6; cdr3_nt: TGTGCCAGCAGTCCACCCCAAGGCTTGAACTATGGCTACACCTTC; cdr3_aa: CASSPPQGLNYGYTF
clone_size: many; j_call: TRBJ2-2; d_call: .; v_call: TRBV4-1; cdr3_nt: TGCGCCAGCAGCCAAGATGGCGATTTCTACACCGGGGAGCTGTTTTTT; cdr3_aa: CASSQDGDFYTGELFF
clone_size: many; j_call: TRBJ2-3; d_call: .; v_call: TRBV6-4; cdr3_nt: TGTGCCAGTAGCGATAGACTCACAGATACGCAGTATTTT; cdr3_aa: CASSDRLTDTQYF
clone_size: many; j_call: TRBJ2-2; d_call: TRBD1; v_call: TRBV6-2/TRBV6-3; cdr3_nt: TGTGCCAGCAGCCGCGAGGACAGGGTCAGGTCTGGGGAGCTGTTTTTT; cdr3_aa: CASSREDRVRSGELFF